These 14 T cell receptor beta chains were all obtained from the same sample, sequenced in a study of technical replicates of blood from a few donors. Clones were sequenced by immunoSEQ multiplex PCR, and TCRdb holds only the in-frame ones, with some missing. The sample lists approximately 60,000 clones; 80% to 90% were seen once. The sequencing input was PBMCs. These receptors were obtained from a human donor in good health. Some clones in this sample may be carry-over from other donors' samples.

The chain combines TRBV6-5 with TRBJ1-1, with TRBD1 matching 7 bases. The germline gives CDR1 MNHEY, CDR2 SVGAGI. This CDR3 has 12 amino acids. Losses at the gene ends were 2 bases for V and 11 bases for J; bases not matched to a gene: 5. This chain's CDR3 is CASSYRGGSAFF. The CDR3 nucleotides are TGTGCCAGCAGTTACCGAGGGGGCTCGGCTTTCTTT.

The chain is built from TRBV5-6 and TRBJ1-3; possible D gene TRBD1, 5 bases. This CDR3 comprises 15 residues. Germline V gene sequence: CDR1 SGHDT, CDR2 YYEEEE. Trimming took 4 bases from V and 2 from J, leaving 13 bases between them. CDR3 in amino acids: CASSPGGIPGNTIYF. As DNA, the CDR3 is TGTGCCAGCAGCCCCGGGGGAATTCCTGGAAACACCATATATTTT. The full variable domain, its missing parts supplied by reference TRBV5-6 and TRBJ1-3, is DAGVTQSPTHLIKTRGQQVTLRCSPKSGHDTVSWYQQALGQGPQFIFQYYEEEERQRGNFPDRFSGHQFPNYSSELNVNALLLGDSALYLCASSPGGIPGNTIYFGEGSWLTVV.

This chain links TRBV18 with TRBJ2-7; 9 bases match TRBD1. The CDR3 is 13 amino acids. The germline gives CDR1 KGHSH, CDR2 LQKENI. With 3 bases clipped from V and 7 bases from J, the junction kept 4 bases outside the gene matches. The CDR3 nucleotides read TGTGCCAGCTCACCCTATGGACAGGGGGAGCAGTACTTC. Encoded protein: CASSPYGQGEQYF.

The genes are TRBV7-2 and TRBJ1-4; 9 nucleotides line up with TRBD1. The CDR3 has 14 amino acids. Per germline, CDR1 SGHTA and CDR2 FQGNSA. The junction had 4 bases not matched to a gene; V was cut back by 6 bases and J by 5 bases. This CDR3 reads CASSPGTGNEKLFF. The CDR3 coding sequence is TGTGCCAGCAGTCCCGGGACAGGGAATGAAAAACTGTTTTTT.

The DNA of the CDR3 is TGTGCCAGCAGCCCTAGGGGGGGCCGAGGGAGCTACACCTTC. Its protein product is CASSPRGGRGSYTF. The rearrangement uses TRBV5-4 and TRBJ1-2; D may be TRBD1 (6 bases). V gave up 4 bases and J gave up 9 bases, with 19 bases separating them. The length of the CDR3 is 14 residues. Germline V gene sequence: CDR1 SGHNT, CDR2 YYREEE (reference sequence).

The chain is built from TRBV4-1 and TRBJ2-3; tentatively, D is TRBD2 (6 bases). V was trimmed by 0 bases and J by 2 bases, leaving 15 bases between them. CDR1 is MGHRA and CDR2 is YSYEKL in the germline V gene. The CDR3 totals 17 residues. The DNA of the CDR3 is TGCGCCAGCAGCCAAGAGGAGGTAGCGGAACTCACAGATACGCAGTATTTT. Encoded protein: CASSQEEVAELTDTQYF.

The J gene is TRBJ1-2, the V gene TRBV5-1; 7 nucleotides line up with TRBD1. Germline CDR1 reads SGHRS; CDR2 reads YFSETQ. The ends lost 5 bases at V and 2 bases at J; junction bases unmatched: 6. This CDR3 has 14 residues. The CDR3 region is CASRDPGGNYGYTF. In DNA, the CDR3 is TGCGCCAGCAGGGATCCAGGGGGAAACTATGGCTACACCTTC. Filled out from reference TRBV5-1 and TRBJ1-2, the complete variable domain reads KAGVTQTPRYLIKTRGQQVTLSCSPISGHRSVSWYQQTPGQGLQFLFEYFSETQRNKGNFPGRFSGRQFSNSRSEMNVSTLELGDSALYLCASRDPGGNYGYTFGSGTRLTVV.

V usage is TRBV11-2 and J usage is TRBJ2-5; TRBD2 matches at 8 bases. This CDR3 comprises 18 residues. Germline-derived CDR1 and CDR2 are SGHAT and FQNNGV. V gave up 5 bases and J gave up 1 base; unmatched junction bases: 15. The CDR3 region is CASSPRRREVQIQETQYF. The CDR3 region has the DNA TGTGCCAGCAGCCCCCGGCGGCGGGAGGTACAAATCCAAGAGACCCAGTACTTC.

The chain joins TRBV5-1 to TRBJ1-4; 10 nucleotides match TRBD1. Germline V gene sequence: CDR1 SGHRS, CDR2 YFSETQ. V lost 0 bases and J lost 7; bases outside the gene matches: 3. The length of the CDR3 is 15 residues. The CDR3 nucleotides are TGCGCCAGCAGCTTGGGACAGGGGGCAACTGAAAAACTGTTTTTT. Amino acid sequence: CASSLGQGATEKLFF.

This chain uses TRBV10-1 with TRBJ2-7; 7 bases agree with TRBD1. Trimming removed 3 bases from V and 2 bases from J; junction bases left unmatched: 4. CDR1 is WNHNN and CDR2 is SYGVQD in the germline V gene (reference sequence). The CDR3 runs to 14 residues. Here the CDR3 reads CASSDTGEPYEQYF. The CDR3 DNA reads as TGCGCCAGCAGTGATACAGGGGAACCCTACGAGCAGTACTTC.

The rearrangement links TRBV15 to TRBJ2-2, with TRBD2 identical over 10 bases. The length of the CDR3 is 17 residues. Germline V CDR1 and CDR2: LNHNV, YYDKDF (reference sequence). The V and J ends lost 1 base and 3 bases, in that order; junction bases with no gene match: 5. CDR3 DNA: TGTGCCACCAGCAGAGGTGGGACTAGCGAATACACCGGGGAGCTGTTTTTT. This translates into CATSRGGTSEYTGELFF.

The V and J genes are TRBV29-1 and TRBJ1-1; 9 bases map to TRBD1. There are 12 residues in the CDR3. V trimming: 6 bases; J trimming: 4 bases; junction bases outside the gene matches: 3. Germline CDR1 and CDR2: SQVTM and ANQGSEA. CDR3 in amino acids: CSVGQGITEAFF. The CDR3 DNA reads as TGCAGCGTCGGACAGGGGATCACTGAAGCTTTCTTT.

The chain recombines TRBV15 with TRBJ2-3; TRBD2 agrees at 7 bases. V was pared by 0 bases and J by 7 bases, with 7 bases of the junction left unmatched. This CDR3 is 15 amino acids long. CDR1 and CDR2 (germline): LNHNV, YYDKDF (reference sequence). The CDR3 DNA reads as TGTGCCACCAGCAGAGATCTTGGCGGGGGTAATACGCAGTATTTT. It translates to CATSRDLGGGNTQYF.

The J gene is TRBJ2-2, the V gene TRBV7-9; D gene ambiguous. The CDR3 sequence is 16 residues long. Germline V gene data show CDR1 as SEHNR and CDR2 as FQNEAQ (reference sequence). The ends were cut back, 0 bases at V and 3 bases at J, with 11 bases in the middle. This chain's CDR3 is CASSLARVEHTGELFF. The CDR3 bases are TGTGCCAGCAGCTTAGCTCGGGTTGAACACACCGGGGAGCTGTTTTTT. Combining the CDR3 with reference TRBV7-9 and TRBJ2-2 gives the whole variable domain DTGVSQNPRHKITKRGQNVTFRCDPISEHNRLYWYRQTLGQGPEFLTYFQNEAQLEKSRLLSDRFSAERPKGSFSTLEIQRTEQGDSAMYLCASSLARVEHTGELFFGEGSRLTVL.